A selection of T cell receptor beta chains follows, all from one sample in a study of blood T cell repertoires in COVID-19. This table comes from immunoSEQ multiplex PCR, and its TCRdb copy is limited to in-frame clones, with some not included. The sample lists hundreds of thousands of clones, 65% to 90% seen once, with roughly 5.3% in the top ten. Material for sequencing was peripheral blood. These receptors were obtained from a man aged 45 to 65 with active or convalescent COVID-19. The CDR3 runs from the conserved cysteine through the conserved F or W. D genes are given only for firm matches. The size field is filled for only some rows; it gives once, few, many or a size class.

clone_size d_call j_call v_call cdr3_aa cdr3_nt
NA NA TRBJ1-2 TRBV7-9 CASSPYGGGSAIHYGYTF TGTGCCAGCAGCCCTTACGGTGGAGGGTCCGCTATCCACTATGGCTACACCTTC
NA NA TRBJ1-2 TRBV5-1 CASSLAGGATNYGYTF TGCGCCAGCAGCTTGGCCGGGGGGGCAACTAACTATGGCTACACCTTC
NA TRBD2 TRBJ2-1 TRBV6-6 CASRESAGSAYNEQFF TGTGCCAGCAGGGAGTCAGCGGGGTCCGCCTACAATGAGCAGTTCTTC
few NA TRBJ1-6 TRBV27 CASSPRGSGNSPLHF TGTGCCAGCAGCCCTAGGGGGTCTGGTAATTCACCCCTCCACTTT
NA NA TRBJ2-7 TRBV6-5 CASSYSPPPDEQYF TGTGCCAGCAGTTACTCTCCCCCCCCCGACGAGCAGTACTTC
NA NA TRBJ2-7 TRBV21-1 CASSPRRDEQYF TGTGCCAGCAGCCCCCGGCGGGACGAGCAGTACTTC
once TRBD2 TRBJ2-7 TRBV19 CASSITSGPQYF TGTGCCAGTAGTATAACTAGCGGGCCGCAGTACTTC
NA NA TRBJ1-4 TRBV10-3 CAISSSGGGREKLFF TGTGCCATCAGCTCCTCGGGGGGCGGGAGAGAAAAACTGTTTTTT
NA TRBD2 TRBJ2-1 TRBV7-9 CASSLLAGGPGEQFF TGTGCCAGCAGCTTATTAGCGGGAGGGCCTGGTGAGCAGTTCTTC
once NA TRBJ1-6 TRBV11-2 CASSLDVSSYNSPLHF TGTGCCAGCAGCTTAGATGTCAGCTCCTATAATTCACCCCTCCACTTT